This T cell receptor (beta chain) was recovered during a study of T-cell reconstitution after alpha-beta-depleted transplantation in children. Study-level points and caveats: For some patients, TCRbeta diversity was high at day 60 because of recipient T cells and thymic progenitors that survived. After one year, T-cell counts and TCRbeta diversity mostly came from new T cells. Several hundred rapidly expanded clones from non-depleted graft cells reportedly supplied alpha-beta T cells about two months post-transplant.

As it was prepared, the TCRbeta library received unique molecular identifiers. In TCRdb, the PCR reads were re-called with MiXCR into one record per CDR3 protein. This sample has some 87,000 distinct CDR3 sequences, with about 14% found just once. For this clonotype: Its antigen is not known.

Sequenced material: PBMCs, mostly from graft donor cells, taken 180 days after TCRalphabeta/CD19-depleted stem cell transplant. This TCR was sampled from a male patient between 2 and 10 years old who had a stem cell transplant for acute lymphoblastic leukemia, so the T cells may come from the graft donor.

CDR3 region: CASSLFGIGTEAFF. CDR3 DNA sequence: TGTGCCAGCAGTCTTTTCGGTATTGGCACTGAAGCTTTCTTT. V gene TRBV12-3 or TRBV12-4 combines with J gene TRBJ1-1, with D unresolved. Trimming pared 5 bases from V and 4 bases from J, leaving 14 bases between. The CDR3 is 14 residues long.